The next 24 T cell receptor beta chains were all read from a single sample in a study of T-cell memory formation after mild COVID-19. TCRdb re-called the 5' RACE reads through MiXCR, storing one row per CDR3 protein. The sample contains roughly 100,000 distinct CDR3 sequences, about an eighth of which appear only once. Specimen: PBMCs or a T cell subset sorted from them (not recorded which). Receptor source: an adult woman who had mild COVID-19 (a few samples of this study predate the infection). Cell type and time point are not known.

V is TRBV19 and J is TRBJ1-1; D uncertain. The V end was cut by 3 bases, the J end by 8 bases, with 13 bases between. Germline V lookup: CDR1 LNHDA, CDR2 SQIVND (reference sequence). The CDR3 extends over 13 amino acids. The CDR3 region is CASSMDGDGEAFF. The CDR3 nucleotides read TGTGCCAGTAGTATGGACGGGGATGGAGAAGCTTTCTTT. Based on the CDR3 plus reference TRBV19 and TRBJ1-1, the full variable domain is DGGITQSPKYLFRKEGQNVTLSCEQNLNHDAMYWYRQDPGQGLRLIYYSQIVNDFQKGDIAEGYSVSREKKESFPLTVTSAQKNPTAFYLCASSMDGDGEAFFGQGTRLTVV.

V gene TRBV20-1 combines with J gene TRBJ1-1; tentative D call: TRBD1 (6 bases). V gave up 3 bases and J gave up 4 bases, with 18 bases separating them. The CDR3 covers 15 residues. The germline V gene has CDR1 DFQATT and CDR2 SNEGSKA (reference sequence). This chain's CDR3 is CSASDPRSGATEAFF. CDR3 DNA sequence: TGCAGTGCTAGTGACCCCCGCTCGGGGGCCACTGAAGCTTTCTTT.

This rearrangement joins TRBV10-3 to TRBJ2-7; D remains ambiguous. The V and J ends lost 5 bases and 7 bases respectively, with 18 bases between them. The CDR3 runs to 14 residues. CDR1 is ENHRY, CDR2 SYGVKD, per germline. The DNA for the CDR3 is TGTGCCATCAGTCCTACAGACCTGGTTCGGGAGCAGTACTTC. Translation gives CAISPTDLVREQYF.

This clonotype has ten or more counts. The chain recombines TRBV27 with TRBJ2-7; D is tentatively TRBD1 or TRBD2 (5 bases each). The CDR3 length is 14 residues. Trimming pared 3 bases from V and 5 bases from J, leaving 14 bases between. Germline V gene sequence: CDR1 MNHEY, CDR2 SMNVEV (reference sequence). The CDR3 region is CASSFMRGRNEQYF. The CDR3 DNA follows: TGTGCCAGCAGTTTCATGAGGGGACGGAACGAGCAGTACTTC.

The chain couples TRBV27 to TRBJ1-3, with D possibly being TRBD1 (6 bases). There are 15 residues in the CDR3. Trimming cost V 6 bases and J 0 bases, with 12 bases left between them. Per the germline V gene, CDR1 is MNHEY and CDR2 is SMNVEV (reference sequence). CDR3 nucleotides: TGTGCCAGCAGAGGGGGAGAAAGCTCTGGAAACACCATATATTTT. Translating gives CASRGGESSGNTIYF.

The chain carries TRBV4-1 and TRBJ2-1; 7 positions agree with TRBD1. The germline V gene encodes CDR1 MGHRA and CDR2 YSYEKL. The V segment lost 2 bases and the J segment 8 bases; nucleotides outside the gene matches: 9. This CDR3 has 15 amino acids. CDR3: CASSQIGGRGDEQFF. CDR3 nucleotide sequence: TGCGCCAGCAGCCAAATAGGGGGCCGGGGAGATGAGCAGTTCTTC.

This clonotype appeared many times. This chain uses TRBV5-1 with TRBJ2-1; no definite D call. V dropped 1 base and J dropped 0 bases, with 11 bases sitting between them. The CDR3 is 16 amino acids. CDR1 is SGHRS and CDR2 is YFSETQ in the germline V gene. The CDR3 region is CASSLTAQSSYNEQFF. The CDR3 nucleotides are TGCGCCAGCAGCTTGACAGCACAGAGCTCCTACAATGAGCAGTTCTTC.

This clonotype came up a few times. The CDR3 region is CASSLSAGANVLTF. CDR3 bases: TGTGCCAGCAGTTTATCGGCTGGGGCCAACGTCCTGACTTTC. This chain connects TRBV27 to TRBJ2-6; D not certain. Germline V gene sequence: CDR1 MNHEY, CDR2 SMNVEV (reference sequence). The CDR3 is made up of 14 amino acids. Trimming cost V 0 bases and J 2 bases, with 2 bases left between them.

This clonotype was found a few times. The chain links TRBV11-2 to TRBJ2-3; the D is unclear. The germline V and J ends were trimmed by 4 bases and 5 bases, with 7 bases remaining between them. Germline loops: CDR1 SGHAT, CDR2 FQNNGV. The CDR3 sequence is 12 residues long. The CDR3: CASSSLEDTQYF. The CDR3 bases are TGTGCCAGCAGCTCCCTGGAAGATACGCAGTATTTT.

This clonotype appeared a few times. The V call is TRBV29-1, the J call TRBJ1-1, with unresolved D. The V gene's germline CDR1 is SQVTM and CDR2 ANQGSEA. The ends were cut back, 4 bases at V and 1 base at J, with 7 bases in the middle. This CDR3 has 12 residues. This CDR3 reads CSVGRPNTEAFF. The CDR3 coding sequence is TGCAGCGTTGGTAGACCGAACACTGAAGCTTTCTTT.

The gene calls are TRBV25-1 and TRBJ1-2; a weak D match, TRBD1 (6 bases). CDR3 length: 12 residues. V was pared by 8 bases and J by 7 bases, with 14 bases between. Germline V gene sequence: CDR1 MGHDK, CDR2 SYGVNS. CDR3 loop: CASVRGDGGYTF. Written as DNA, the CDR3 is TGTGCCAGCGTCAGGGGAGATGGTGGCTACACCTTC.

The gene calls are TRBV5-6 and TRBJ2-4, with D possibly being TRBD1 or TRBD2 (6 bases each). The germline V gene has CDR1 SGHDT and CDR2 YYEEEE. V shed 0 bases and J shed 0 bases, with 10 bases lying between them. The CDR3 contains 16 residues. The CDR3 loop reads CASSLGGALAKNIQYF. Here the CDR3 DNA reads TGTGCCAGCAGCTTGGGGGGGGCCCTAGCCAAAAACATTCAGTACTTC.

In this sample, this clonotype turned up a few times. The genes are TRBV27 and TRBJ2-5; D is uncertain. The CDR3 is 13 amino acids. The germline gives CDR1 MNHEY, CDR2 SMNVEV (reference sequence). With 3 bases removed from V and 6 bases from J, the gap between germline ends came to 11 bases. The chain's CDR3 is CASSFALKQTQYF. The DNA for the CDR3 is TGTGCCAGCAGTTTCGCACTGAAGCAGACCCAGTACTTC.

The chain employs TRBV2 and TRBJ1-2; D is perhaps TRBD1 (5 bases). Trimming stripped 3 bases from V and 5 bases from J, with 16 bases between. Germline V gives CDR1 SNHLY, CDR2 FYNNEI. The CDR3 totals 15 residues. Here the CDR3 reads CASSDDSPGPYGYTF. CDR3 in DNA: TGTGCCAGCAGTGATGACAGCCCAGGGCCTTATGGCTACACCTTC.

In its sample, this clonotype was seen a few times. This rearrangement joins TRBV25-1 to TRBJ2-5; possible D gene TRBD1, 5 bases. Germline CDR1 MGHDK, CDR2 SYGVNS. Deletions cut 2 bases from V and 5 bases from J, with 9 bases between. The CDR3 totals 13 residues. The CDR3 DNA is TGTGCCAGCAGTGAAAGCCAGGGCGAGACCCAGTACTTC. This gives the protein CASSESQGETQYF. Looking up the rest from reference TRBV25-1 and TRBJ2-5 gives the full variable domain: EADIYQTPRYLVIGTGKKITLECSQTMGHDKMYWYQQDPGMELHLIHYSYGVNSTEKGDLSSESTVSRIRTEHFPLTLESARPSHTSQYLCASSESQGETQYFGPGTRLLVL.

This clonotype was found many times. The chain carries TRBV7-9 and TRBJ2-1, with 7 bases aligning to TRBD2. V shed 8 bases, J shed 10 bases, and the junction held 11 bases outside the gene matches. This CDR3 is built from 13 residues. Germline CDR1 SEHNR, CDR2 FQNEAQ (reference sequence). The CDR3 DNA follows: TGTGCCAGCTCCGGGACCCCGGGGGGAGAGCAGTTCTTC. It yields the protein CASSGTPGGEQFF.

This clonotype was counted only a few times. This sequence joins TRBV15 and TRBJ2-2; possible D gene TRBD1, 6 bases. V lost 9 bases, J lost 3 bases, and 14 bases lay in between. Germline loops: CDR1 LNHNV, CDR2 YYDKDF (reference sequence). The CDR3 loop spans 14 amino acids. CDR3 DNA sequence: TGTGCCACACGCAAACAGGGAGACACCGGGGAGCTGTTTTTT. Its translation is CATRKQGDTGELFF.

This clonotype was counted ten times or more. The chain carries TRBV5-1 and TRBJ2-1; 9 nucleotides agree with TRBD2. Germline V gene data show CDR1 as SGHRS and CDR2 as YFSETQ. V gave up 1 base and J gave up 1 base; unmatched junction bases: 6. The CDR3 totals 17 residues. CDR3 loop: CASSLYASGVSYNEQFF. As DNA, the CDR3 is TGCGCCAGCAGCTTGTATGCTAGCGGGGTTTCCTACAATGAGCAGTTCTTC.

The chain uses TRBV24-1 and TRBJ2-2; 9 bases are a match to TRBD1. The CDR3 runs 16 residues. Germline V gene sequence: CDR1 KGHDR, CDR2 SFDVKD. The trim removed 3 bases at V and 5 bases at J, leaving 6 bases unmatched. For the CDR3, the DNA is TGTGCCACCAGTGATCCTGGGACAGGGACGACCGGGGAGCTGTTTTTT. Amino acids: CATSDPGTGTTGELFF.

The gene calls are TRBV18 and TRBJ2-2; TRBD2 might be the D (6 bases). Germline CDR1 KGHSH, CDR2 LQKENI. This CDR3 region has 14 residues. V was pared by 0 bases and J by 5 bases, with 7 bases between. Written as DNA, the CDR3 is TGTGCCAGCTCACCACCGCGGGAAACCGGGGAGCTGTTTTTT. Translating it yields CASSPPRETGELFF.

The chain links TRBV7-6 to TRBJ2-1; TRBD1 matches 8 bases. V was pared by 5 bases and J by 5 bases, with 11 bases of the junction left unmatched. The CDR3 contains 16 residues. Germline assignment: CDR1 SGHVS and CDR2 FNYEAQ. CDR3 DNA sequence: TGTGCCAGCAGCACCAAGACAGGGGCGTACGACAATGAGCAGTTCTTC. This gives the protein CASSTKTGAYDNEQFF.

This clonotype was picked up a small number of times. This chain connects TRBV5-1 to TRBJ2-1; 7 positions agree with TRBD1. There are 15 residues in the CDR3. CDR1 is SGHRS and CDR2 is YFSETQ in the germline V gene. V gave up 5 bases and J gave up 0 bases; unmatched junction bases: 5. CDR3 coding DNA: TGCGCCAGCAGAGAGGACAGGAACTCCTACAATGAGCAGTTCTTC. Protein product: CASREDRNSYNEQFF.

This rearrangement joins TRBV27 to TRBJ2-7; 9 bases line up with TRBD1. Germline V lookup: CDR1 MNHEY, CDR2 SMNVEV (reference sequence). Trimming removed 6 bases from V and 6 bases from J; junction bases left unmatched: 6. This CDR3 is built from 13 residues. The CDR3 region has the DNA TGTGCCAGCAGCAGGGACAGGGCTAGCGAGCAGTACTTC. Its protein product is CASSRDRASEQYF.

This sequence joins TRBV5-1 and TRBJ2-2; TRBD1 or TRBD2 may be the D gene (5 bases each). The V and J ends lost 5 bases and 1 base respectively, with 15 bases between them. The CDR3 loop spans 16 amino acids. CDR1 is SGHRS and CDR2 is YFSETQ in the germline V gene. As DNA, the CDR3 is TGCGCCAGCAGTGGGGCCGGGACGGAGAACACCGGGGAGCTGTTTTTT. Its translation is CASSGAGTENTGELFF.